This TCR beta chain came from a study of CD4 T cells in lung cancer (dated by TCRdb to about 2019). A note on the overall study: In the study, blood T cells of NSCLC patients were screened for responses to candidate mutation-encoded neoepitopes, and neoantigen-specific CD4+ T-cell clones and TCRs were isolated. The frequency of neoantigen-specific clonotypes in tumor resections, non-adjacent lung and cultured T-cell products was followed using TCRB deep sequencing. Treatments received by the patients before blood donation included platinum chemotherapy, and some patients received nivolumab or pembrolizumab. The resected patients had lung adenocarcinoma or squamous cell carcinoma, were aged 60 to 69 at blood donation, and mostly were former smokers. A handful of patients undergoing curative-intent resections for stage I-III non-small cell lung cancer provided the tumor and non-adjacent lung tissue.

The CDR3 measures 13 amino acids from cysteine to phenylalanine. CDR3 DNA only is kept here, 39 bases in frame from base 1. The germline V gene supplies CDR1 SGHVS and CDR2 FQNEAQ. Germline trimming amounts to 3 bases on V and 6 bases on J, with 1 as the count of junction bases outside the gene matches. Turning to this clone: Its antigen is currently not known. No base qualities exist here, and no much larger clone lies one base off it.

Non-adjacent lung tissue was collected from the same resection as far as possible from the malignant lesion, at least 3 cm away. The method was the immunoSEQ multiplex PCR assay. DNA was isolated using Qiagen DNeasy or QIAamp micro DNA kits, and TCRB was sequenced using the Adaptive Biotechnology human TCRB sequencing kit. TCRB libraries were sequenced on an Illumina MiSeq. As for the authors' bioinformatics: TCRB sequence data were analyzed with the kit provider's software, and tumor enrichment of clonotype templates was tested with Fisher's exact test. This is the immuneACCESS table as TCRdb keeps it, with only in-frame sequences that have V and J called. A part of the clones is gone; compared with another copy, unresolved V genes explain less than half, and the rest is unexplained. Clone size and the V and J calls come from that table; the DNA yielded D and trimming. The sample table shows about 10,000 clones, and about 62% are seen once. Of the sample, roughly 14% is held by the ten largest clones.

Study-wide conclusions, independent of this receptor: Some blood-derived responses might reflect in vitro priming of naive T cells or cross-reactivity rather than memory responses to the cancer.

The sequenced sample was normal lung tissue taken away from the tumor. The clonotype comes from a man between 60 and 70 years old with non-small cell lung cancer. The V gene is TRBV7-8 and the J gene is TRBJ1-2, with 10 bases in between that match TRBD1. CDR3 protein: CASSFGTGDGYTF. DNA sequence: TGTGCCAGCAGCTTCGGGACAGGGGATGGCTACACCTTC. Outside the CDR3, residues come from the reference TRBV7-8 and TRBJ1-2 proteins, so the full variable domain is: GAGVSQSPRYKVAKRGQDVALRCDPISGHVSLFWYQQALGQGPEFLTYFQNEAQLDKSGLPSDRFFAERPEGSVSTLKIQRTQQEDSAVYLCASSFGTGDGYTFGSGTRLTVV.